This T cell receptor beta chain was captured in a study of long-term antiretroviral therapy in people with HIV. Study-wide results and limits: Diversity measured after ART increased yet remained under transplant donor controls. ART adherence, viral resistance and therapy changes went undocumented. Clones with expansion before ART led the repertoire at all time points.

The assay, immunoSEQ v3.0, was run at survey level. Each sample had sequencing targeting roughly 40,000-55,000 T-cell genomes. Using immunoSEQ multiplex PCR, the repertoire was profiled, and TCRdb retains in-frame clones only, with some absent. The sample records 11,000 to 15,000 clones, 88% being singletons. Germline CDR1 reads MNHEY; CDR2 reads SMNVEV (reference sequence). Trimming cost V 1 base and J 6 bases, with 13 bases left between them. This CDR3 has 15 residues. For this clone: Its specificity is unknown.

The rearrangement joins TRBV27 to TRBJ2-1, with D perhaps matching TRBD2 (5 bases). This sequence originates from a middle-aged man with HIV. The sample consisted of unsorted PBMCs, taken 6.2 years after starting antiretroviral therapy. The CDR3 DNA is TGTGCCAGCAGTTTATTTGAGGGAGAAGCCAATGAGCAGTTCTTC. Protein sequence: CASSLFEGEANEQFF.